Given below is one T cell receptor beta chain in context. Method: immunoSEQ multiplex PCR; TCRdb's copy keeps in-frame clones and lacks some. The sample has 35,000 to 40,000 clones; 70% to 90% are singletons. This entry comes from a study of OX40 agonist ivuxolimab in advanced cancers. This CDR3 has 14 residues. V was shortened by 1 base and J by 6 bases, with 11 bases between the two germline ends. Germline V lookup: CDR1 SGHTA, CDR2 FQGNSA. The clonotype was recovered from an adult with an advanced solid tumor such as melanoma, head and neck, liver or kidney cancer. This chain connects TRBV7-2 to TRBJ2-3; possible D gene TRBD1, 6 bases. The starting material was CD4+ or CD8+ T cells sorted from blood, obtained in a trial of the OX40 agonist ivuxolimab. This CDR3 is CASSLGQAWDTQYF. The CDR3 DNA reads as TGTGCCAGCAGCTTAGGACAGGCATGGGATACGCAGTATTTT.